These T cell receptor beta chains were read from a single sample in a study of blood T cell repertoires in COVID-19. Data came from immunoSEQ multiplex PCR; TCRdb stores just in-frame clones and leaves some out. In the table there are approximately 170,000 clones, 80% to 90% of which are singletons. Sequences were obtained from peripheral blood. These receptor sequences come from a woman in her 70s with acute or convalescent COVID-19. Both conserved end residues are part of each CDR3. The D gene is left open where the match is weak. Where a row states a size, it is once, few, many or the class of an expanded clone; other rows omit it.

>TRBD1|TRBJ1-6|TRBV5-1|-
TGCGCCAGCAGGGGACAGGATAATTCACCCCTCCACTTT
CASRGQDNSPLHF
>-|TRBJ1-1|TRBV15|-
TGTGCCACCAGCAGAGATCCCAGTTCATTTACTGAAGCTTTCTTT
CATSRDPSSFTEAFF
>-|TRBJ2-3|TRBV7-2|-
TGTGCCAGCAGCTTTTCCTTACCCGCAGGGGTTAGCACAGATACGCAGTATTTT
CASSFSLPAGVSTDTQYF
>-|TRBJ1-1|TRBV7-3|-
TGTGCCAGCAGCCGATTACCTCCCGACAGTACCCACACTGAAGCTTTCTTT
CASSRLPPDSTHTEAFF
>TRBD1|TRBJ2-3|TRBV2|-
TGTGCCAGCAGTGAAGGCGGGGACAGGACAGATACGCAGTATTTT
CASSEGGDRTDTQYF
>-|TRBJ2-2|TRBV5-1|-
TGCGCCAGCAGCGGCGACAGCCTGAACACCGGGGAGCTGTTTTTT
CASSGDSLNTGELFF
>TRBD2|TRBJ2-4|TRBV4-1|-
TGCGCCAGCAGCCCGGGACTAGCGGGAGGTCTAGCCAAAAACATTCAGTACTTC
CASSPGLAGGLAKNIQYF
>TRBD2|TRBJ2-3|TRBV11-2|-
TGTGCCAGCAGCCCAGAGGTACTAGCGGGGGGGGATACGCAGTATTTT
CASSPEVLAGGDTQYF
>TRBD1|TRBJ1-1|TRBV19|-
TGTGCCAGTAGTCCCGGGACAGTCAACACTGAAGCTTTCTTT
CASSPGTVNTEAFF
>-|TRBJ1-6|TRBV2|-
TGTGCCAGCAGTGGCGGGGCCGGGGGTTATAATTCACCCCTCCACTTT
CASSGGAGGYNSPLHF
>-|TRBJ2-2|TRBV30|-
TGTGCCTGGACTCCGGGACTTTTCACCGGGGAGCTGTTTTTT
CAWTPGLFTGELFF
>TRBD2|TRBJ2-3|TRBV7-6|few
TGTGCCAGCAGCTTTAGCGGGGGCATAGATACGCAGTATTTT
CASSFSGGIDTQYF
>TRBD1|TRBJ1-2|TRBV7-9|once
TGTGCCAGCATAAGACAGGGAGCCTATGGCTACACCTTC
CASIRQGAYGYTF
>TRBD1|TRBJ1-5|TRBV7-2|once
TGTGCCAGCAGCGTTTTAGGGGGCACAGGTGGCAACAATCAGCCCCAGCATTTT
CASSVLGGTGGNNQPQHF
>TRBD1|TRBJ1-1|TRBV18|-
TGTGCCAGCTCACCGGGACAGGGGTTGGCTGAAGCTTTCTTT
CASSPGQGLAEAFF
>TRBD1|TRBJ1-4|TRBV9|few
TGTGCCAGCAGCGTTACGACAGGGGAAAATGAAAAACTGTTTTTT
CASSVTTGENEKLFF
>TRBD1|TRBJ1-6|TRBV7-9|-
TGTGCCAGCAGTTGGGACAGCCTCTCCTATAATTCACCCCTCCACTTT
CASSWDSLSYNSPLHF